Reported below is one T cell receptor (beta chain). This sample was included in a study of blood T cell repertoires in COVID-19. Germline loops: CDR1 SGHTA, CDR2 FQGNSA. The CDR3 extends over 16 amino acids. V was trimmed by 1 base and J by 5 bases, leaving 16 bases between them. TCRdb's table, derived via immunoSEQ multiplex PCR, lists solely in-frame clones and lacks some. The table lists approximately 180,000 clones, approximately 89% of them singletons. Clinical histories supplied by participants themselves formed the basis of cohort assignment. This TCR came from a woman aged 40 to 50 with acute COVID-19. The sequenced material came from PBMCs or T cells enriched from blood (not recorded which). This chain joins TRBV7-2 and TRBJ2-3, with D perhaps TRBD1 (7 bases). The CDR3 bases are TGTGCCAGCAGCTTAGGTGCAGGGGGGAATGTAGATACGCAGTATTTT. This gives the protein CASSLGAGGNVDTQYF.